Each of the 31 T cell receptor beta chains below was sequenced from the same sample in a study of T cell responses to AZD1222 COVID-19 vaccine (dated by TCRdb to the early 2020s). Receptors were amplified or captured by the immunoSEQ multiplex PCR assay. TCRdb re-hosts the immuneACCESS table, in-frame sequences only. Its copies lack some clones; in the studies checked, an unresolved V gene accounts for under half of them, and the cause for the rest is not known. Here the sample has roughly 140,000 clones; about 91% occur a single time. The top ten constitute less than 2.5% of the sample. The time point label of this sample denotes: baseline before first vaccination. Sequencing used peripheral blood, obtained on day 0 of AZD1222 vaccination. The receptors here all came from an adult in good health.

The chain carries TRBV11-2 and TRBJ1-1; D unclear. The CDR3 totals 11 residues. Germline values: CDR1 SGHAT, CDR2 FQNNGV. Trimming stripped 5 bases from V and 14 bases from J, with 15 bases between. CDR3 loop: CASSRVGVYFF. CDR3 sequence (DNA): TGTGCCAGCAGCAGGGTCGGGGTGTACTTCTTT.

This clone appeared a few times. The gene calls are TRBV11-3 and TRBJ2-5, with 7 bases that match TRBD1. The V gene end was trimmed by 3 bases and the J gene end by 2 bases; junction bases not matched to a gene: 6. This CDR3 region has 15 residues. The germline V gene encodes CDR1 SGHNT and CDR2 YENEEA. The CDR3 protein is CASSLLTGAQETQYF. CDR3 DNA: TGTGCCAGCAGCTTGTTAACAGGGGCGCAAGAGACCCAGTACTTC.

The gene calls are TRBV11-2 and TRBJ1-4; no definite D call. Trimming shortened V by 4 bases and J by 1 base, and 10 bases separated the two germline ends. This CDR3 region has 15 residues. The germline V gene has CDR1 SGHAT and CDR2 FQNNGV. CDR3 DNA sequence: TGTGCCAGCAGCTCAAGAGGGTTAACTAATGAAAAACTGTTTTTT. Its translation is CASSSRGLTNEKLFF.

Worth noting for this clone: One junction end does not reproduce the germline sequence, and a read error may be involved. The chain uses TRBV7-7 and TRBJ2-1, with 11 bases fitting TRBD2. The CDR3 is made up of 17 amino acids. Germline lookup yields CDR1 SSHAT and CDR2 FNYEAQ (reference sequence). DNA of the CDR3: TGTGCTAGCAGCCCATTGACTAGCGGGATCTACTACAATGAGCAGTTCTTC. This encodes CASSPLTSGIYYNEQFF.

The chain carries TRBV27 and TRBJ2-2; D ambiguous. This CDR3 comprises 13 residues. Trimming stripped 0 bases from V and 8 bases from J, with 7 bases between. CDR1 is MNHEY and CDR2 is SMNVEV in the germline V gene (reference sequence). The CDR3 protein is CASSLSSEGELFF. Here the CDR3 DNA reads TGTGCCAGCAGTTTATCATCGGAGGGGGAGCTGTTTTTT.

The chain joins TRBV5-1 to TRBJ2-2; a possible D gene is TRBD2 (6 bases). Germline CDR1 SGHRS, CDR2 YFSETQ. V gave up 4 bases and J gave up 6 bases, with 16 bases separating them. This CDR3 comprises 15 residues. The CDR3 loop is CASSGLGGVAGELFF. In nucleotides, the CDR3 is TGCGCCAGCAGCGGCCTTGGAGGGGTCGCCGGGGAGCTGTTTTTT.

The chain carries TRBV5-6 and TRBJ1-6; D might be TRBD1 (6 bases). The CDR3 contains 15 residues. V lost 0 bases and J 5 bases, leaving 9 bases between the germline ends. CDR1 is SGHDT, CDR2 YYEEEE, per germline. In DNA, the CDR3 is TGTGCCAGCAGCTTGGAAACAGGGAATAATTCACCCCTCCACTTT. Protein sequence: CASSLETGNNSPLHF.

In its sample, this clone was seen once. This sequence joins TRBV12-3 or TRBV12-4 and TRBJ1-2, with D maybe TRBD1 (5 bases). There are 13 residues in the CDR3. The germline V and J ends were trimmed by 4 bases and 6 bases, with 12 bases remaining between them. The CDR3 region is CASSSARGHGYTF. CDR3 nucleotide sequence: TGTGCCAGCAGTTCAGCGAGGGGCCATGGCTACACCTTC.

The chain employs TRBV7-9 and TRBJ2-1; tentative D call: TRBD1 (6 bases). Trimming pared 5 bases from V and 2 bases from J, leaving 13 bases between. The CDR3 covers 15 residues. Germline-derived CDR1 and CDR2 are SEHNR and FQNEAQ (reference sequence). The chain's CDR3 is CASSPRRDTYNEQFF. CDR3 DNA sequence: TGTGCCAGCAGCCCGAGACGGGACACCTACAATGAGCAGTTCTTC.

The J gene is TRBJ2-1, the V gene TRBV7-8, with TRBD2 identical over 8 bases. V shed 2 bases, J shed 8 bases, and the junction held 11 bases outside the gene matches. This CDR3 is built from 16 residues. Germline CDR1 is SGHVS and CDR2 is FQNEAQ. The CDR3 is CASSLTSGRPLDEQFF. Here the CDR3 DNA reads TGTGCCAGCAGCTTAACTAGCGGTAGACCTCTCGATGAGCAGTTCTTC.

The chain is built from TRBV28 and TRBJ1-5; no definite D call. Trimming took off 6 bases at V and 9 bases at J, with 12 bases between the two ends. The CDR3 totals 12 residues. Germline CDR1 is MDHEN and CDR2 is SYDVKM. The CDR3 is CASRGRPRPQHF. In DNA, the CDR3 is TGTGCCAGCAGAGGCAGGCCAAGGCCCCAGCATTTT.

V is TRBV6-1 and J is TRBJ1-6; no definite D call. Trimming cost V 2 bases and J 0 bases, with 11 bases left between them. Germline values: CDR1 MNHNS, CDR2 SASEGT. This CDR3 contains 17 residues. The CDR3 DNA follows: TGTGCCAGCAGTGAAAGGGCACAAACCTCCTATAATTCACCCCTCCACTTT. It is translated as CASSERAQTSYNSPLHF.

This chain connects TRBV6-5 to TRBJ2-6, with D tentatively TRBD1 (6 bases). Germline CDR1 MNHEY, CDR2 SVGAGI. The CDR3 loop spans 15 amino acids. With 3 bases removed from V and 1 base from J, the gap between germline ends came to 7 bases. The CDR3 region has the DNA TGTGCCAGCAGTTATCAGGGGTCTGGGGCCAACGTCCTGACTTTC. Residues: CASSYQGSGANVLTF.

The chain links TRBV6-5 to TRBJ2-1; TRBD2 is a possible D gene (5 bases). Germline CDR1 reads MNHEY; CDR2 reads SVGAGI. Trimming took off 5 bases at V and 5 bases at J, with 7 bases between the two ends. The CDR3 length is 12 residues. The CDR3 coding sequence is TGTGCCAGCAGTCCGAGGGACAATGAGCAGTTCTTC. As protein: CASSPRDNEQFF.

The chain joins TRBV6-2 or TRBV6-3 to TRBJ2-7; no definite D call. Trimming shortened V by 5 bases and J by 6 bases, and 11 bases separated the two germline ends. The CDR3 has 12 residues. Germline CDR1 is MNHEY and CDR2 is SVGEGT. CDR3 nucleotide sequence: TGTGCCAGCAGTGGGGTAAATTCCGAGCAGTACTTC. Translation gives CASSGVNSEQYF.

The V call is TRBV18, the J call TRBJ1-4; possible D gene TRBD1, 6 bases. V lost 3 bases and J lost 2, with 10 bases in between. CDR1 is KGHSH and CDR2 is LQKENI in the germline V gene. There are 15 residues in the CDR3. The CDR3 DNA follows: TGTGCCAGCTCACCCAGGGGTGTGACTAATGAAAAACTGTTTTTT. Encoded protein: CASSPRGVTNEKLFF. The full variable domain, completed using reference TRBV18 and TRBJ1-4, is NAGVMQNPRHLVRRRGQEARLRCSPMKGHSHVYWYRQLPEEGLKFMVYLQKENIIDESGMPKERFSAEFPKEGPSILRIQQVVRGDSAAYFCASSPRGVTNEKLFFGSGTQLSVL.

The chain has TRBV19 and TRBJ2-2; possible D gene TRBD2, 5 bases. The CDR3 loop spans 14 amino acids. CDR1 is LNHDA, CDR2 SQIVND, per germline (reference sequence). The V and J ends lost 3 bases and 4 bases respectively, with 9 bases between them. CDR3 sequence reads: CASSIRTFTGELFF. The CDR3 nucleotides are TGTGCCAGTAGTATTAGGACTTTCACCGGGGAGCTGTTTTTT.

This sequence joins TRBV5-4 and TRBJ2-2, with 8 bases aligning to TRBD1. CDR1 and CDR2 from the germline V gene are SGHNT and YYREEE (reference sequence). Trimming took 4 bases from V and 7 from J; bases not matched to a gene: 12. This CDR3 spans 16 amino acids. This chain's CDR3 is CASSPPGGVRGGELFF. The DNA for the CDR3 is TGTGCCAGCAGCCCACCAGGGGGCGTTAGAGGCGGGGAGCTGTTTTTT.

The chain has TRBV29-1 and TRBJ2-3; 10 nucleotides agree with TRBD1. The V and J ends lost 6 bases and 1 base, in that order; junction bases with no gene match: 13. Germline V gene lookup returns CDR1 SQVTM and CDR2 ANQGSEA. The CDR3 loop spans 17 amino acids. The CDR3 DNA reads as TGCAGCGTCCGGGACAGGGGTTCTACTGGCGGCACAGATACGCAGTATTTT. Translation: CSVRDRGSTGGTDTQYF.

The V call is TRBV2, the J call TRBJ2-7; no clear D gene. There are 11 residues in the CDR3. From germline, CDR1 is SNHLY and CDR2 FYNNEI. Trimming removed 8 bases at V and 2 bases at J, with 7 bases between. CDR3 DNA sequence: TGTGCCAGCGTCATACCCTACGAGCAGTACTTC. Amino acid sequence: CASVIPYEQYF.

The rearrangement uses TRBV27 and TRBJ2-1; the D gene is possibly TRBD2 (5 bases). CDR3 length: 16 residues. Per the germline V gene, CDR1 is MNHEY and CDR2 is SMNVEV (reference sequence). Between the trimmed V and J ends, which lost 7 bases and 0 bases, there was a span of 16 bases. CDR3 nucleotides: TGTGCCAGCACCTCAGAGGACGGACTCTCCTACAATGAGCAGTTCTTC. It is translated as CASTSEDGLSYNEQFF.

The chain is built from TRBV4-3 and TRBJ1-5; D is possibly TRBD1 (5 bases). V lost 4 bases, J lost 7 bases, and 14 bases lay in between. This CDR3 is built from 14 residues. CDR1 is LGHNA and CDR2 is YSLEER in the germline V gene. CDR3 in amino acids: CASSPQRGVQPQHF. CDR3 nucleotide sequence: TGCGCCAGCAGCCCACAACGGGGGGTCCAGCCCCAGCATTTT.

This clone came up once. The rearrangement links TRBV28 to TRBJ1-1, with D perhaps matching TRBD1 (6 bases). Germline V gene sequence: CDR1 MDHEN, CDR2 SYDVKM. The CDR3 consists of 11 residues. Deletions cut 6 bases from V and 8 bases from J, with 10 bases between. The CDR3 is CASSPQGEAFF. CDR3 nucleotide sequence: TGTGCCAGCAGCCCACAGGGAGAAGCTTTCTTT.

The chain employs TRBV6-6 and TRBJ2-5; 9 bases are a match to TRBD1. CDR1 is MNHNY and CDR2 is SVGAGI in the germline V gene (reference sequence). V gave up 7 bases and J gave up 9 bases; unmatched junction bases: 15. The CDR3 runs 15 residues. CDR3 nucleotide sequence: TGTGCCAGCAAGCCACAGGGGGCGGAGGGTCAGGCCCAGTACTTC. Its translation is CASKPQGAEGQAQYF.

This chain uses TRBV6-2 or TRBV6-3 with TRBJ1-3, with D possibly being TRBD1 (5 bases). Trimming left V 4 bases short and J 0 bases short, with 13 bases between. This CDR3 contains 16 residues. CDR1 and CDR2 from the germline V gene are MNHEY and SVGEGT. The CDR3 nucleotides read TGTGCCAGCAGTTTACCGGGGGTCTTCTCTGGAAACACCATATATTTT. This encodes CASSLPGVFSGNTIYF.

The CDR3: CASSYDGTDHEQYF. The CDR3 DNA reads TGTGCCAGCAGTTATGATGGGACAGATCACGAGCAGTACTTC. The rearrangement uses TRBV6-5 and TRBJ2-7; 7 bases line up with TRBD1. J was trimmed by 5 bases and V by 3 bases; bases with no gene match: 7. The V gene's germline CDR1 is MNHEY and CDR2 SVGAGI. This CDR3 spans 14 amino acids.

This chain uses TRBV4-3 with TRBJ1-1; D ambiguous. The CDR3 contains 13 residues. Germline values: CDR1 LGHNA, CDR2 YSLEER. V was pared by 3 bases and J by 5 bases, with 10 bases between. CDR3 protein: CASSQAKWTEAFF. The DNA of the CDR3 is TGCGCCAGCAGCCAGGCAAAATGGACTGAAGCTTTCTTT.

The chain carries TRBV14 and TRBJ1-2, with unresolved D. CDR1 and CDR2 (germline): SGHDN, FVKESK. Trimming took 4 bases from V and 5 from J, leaving 8 bases between them. The CDR3 is 12 amino acids. For the CDR3, the DNA is TGTGCCAGCAGCCCGGATGTATATGGCTACACCTTC. Translated: CASSPDVYGYTF.

This sequence joins TRBV9 and TRBJ1-1; weak D call: TRBD1 (6 bases). Germline CDR1 reads SGDLS; CDR2 reads YYNGEE. The germline V and J ends were trimmed by 1 base and 10 bases, with 14 bases remaining between them. CDR3 length: 13 amino acids. CDR3 protein: CASSVKAGAAAFF. The CDR3, as DNA: TGTGCCAGCAGCGTAAAAGCAGGGGCGGCAGCTTTCTTT.

CDR3 region: CASSDRDSNQPQHF. The CDR3 coding sequence is TGTGCCAGCTCGGACAGGGACAGCAATCAGCCCCAGCATTTT. V gene TRBV18 combines with J gene TRBJ1-5; 8 nucleotides line up with TRBD1. The germline CDR1 and CDR2 sequences are KGHSH and LQKENI. There are 14 residues in the CDR3. Germline trimming cut 6 bases from V and 1 base from J; bases unmatched to any gene: 2.

This clone was recorded many times. CDR3 residues: CASSGHETQYF. The CDR3 nucleotides are TGTGCCAGCAGTGGGCACGAAACCCAGTACTTC. The chain combines TRBV2 with TRBJ2-5, with D uncertain. Germline assignment: CDR1 SNHLY and CDR2 FYNNEI. Trimming took 4 bases from V and 8 from J, leaving 8 bases between them. The CDR3 has 11 amino acids.